This T cell receptor (beta chain) is drawn from a study of human T cells and chemical hapten exposure. Germline V gives CDR1 DFQATT, CDR2 SNEGSKA (reference sequence). The CDR3 totals 16 residues. V gave up 0 bases and J gave up 4 bases; unmatched junction bases: 7. Indicated time point: healthy volunteer bleed at 2 weeks. The authors extracted total RNA from unfractionated whole blood. TCRdb re-analysed the RACE reads in MiXCR, keeping a single row per CDR3 protein. Found here are roughly 130,000 distinct CDR3 sequences, around 8.3% of them singletons; the top ten hold approximately 2%. This clonotype was recorded a few times.

The chain carries TRBV20-1 and TRBJ2-5; 11 positions agree with TRBD2. The source of this sequence is a male donor in good health. Some clones in this sample may be carry-over from other donors' samples. Sequencing was performed on whole blood. CDR3 amino acids: CSARDFTSGGGETQYF. The CDR3 coding sequence is TGCAGTGCTAGAGATTTCACTAGCGGGGGTGGAGAGACCCAGTACTTC.